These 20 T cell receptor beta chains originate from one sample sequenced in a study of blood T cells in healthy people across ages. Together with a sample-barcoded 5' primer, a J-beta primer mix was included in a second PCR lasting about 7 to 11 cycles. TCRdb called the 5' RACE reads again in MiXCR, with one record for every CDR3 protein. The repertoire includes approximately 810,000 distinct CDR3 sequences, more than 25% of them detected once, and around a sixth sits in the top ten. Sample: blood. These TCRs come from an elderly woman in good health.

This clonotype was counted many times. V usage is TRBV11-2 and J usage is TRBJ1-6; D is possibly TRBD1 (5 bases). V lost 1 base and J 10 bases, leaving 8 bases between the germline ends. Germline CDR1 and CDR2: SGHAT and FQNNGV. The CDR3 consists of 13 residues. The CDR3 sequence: CASSLGWGSPLHF. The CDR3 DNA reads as TGTGCCAGCAGCTTAGGATGGGGGTCACCCCTCCACTTT.

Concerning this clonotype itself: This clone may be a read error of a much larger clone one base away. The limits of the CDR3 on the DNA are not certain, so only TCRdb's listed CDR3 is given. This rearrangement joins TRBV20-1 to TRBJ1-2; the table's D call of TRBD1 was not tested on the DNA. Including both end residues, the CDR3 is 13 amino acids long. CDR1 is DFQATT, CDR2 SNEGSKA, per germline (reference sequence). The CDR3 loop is CSLMDRGSYGCTF.

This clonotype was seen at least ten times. The CDR3: CASSLDLGGLAGELFF. As DNA, the CDR3 is TGTGCCAGCAGCTTAGACTTGGGGGGCTTGGCCGGGGAGCTGTTTTTT. This chain joins TRBV7-2 and TRBJ2-2, with D perhaps matching TRBD1 or TRBD2 (6 bases each). Germline CDR1 SGHTA, CDR2 FQGNSA. The CDR3 consists of 16 residues. The germline V and J ends were trimmed by 1 base and 6 bases, with 15 bases remaining between them.

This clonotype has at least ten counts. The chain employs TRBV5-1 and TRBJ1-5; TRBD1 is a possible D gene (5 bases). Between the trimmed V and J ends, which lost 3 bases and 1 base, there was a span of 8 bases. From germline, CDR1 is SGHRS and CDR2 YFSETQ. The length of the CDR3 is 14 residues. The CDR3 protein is CASSWGESNQPQHF. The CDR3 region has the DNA TGCGCCAGCAGCTGGGGGGAGAGCAATCAGCCCCAGCATTTT. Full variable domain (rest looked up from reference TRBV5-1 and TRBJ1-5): KAGVTQTPRYLIKTRGQQVTLSCSPISGHRSVSWYQQTPGQGLQFLFEYFSETQRNKGNFPGRFSGRQFSNSRSEMNVSTLELGDSALYLCASSWGESNQPQHFGDGTRLSIL.

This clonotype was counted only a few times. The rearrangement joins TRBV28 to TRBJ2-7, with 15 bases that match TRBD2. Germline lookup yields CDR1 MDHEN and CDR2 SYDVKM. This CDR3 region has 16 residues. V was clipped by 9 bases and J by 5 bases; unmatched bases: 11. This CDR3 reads CASKGGLAGGRDEQYF. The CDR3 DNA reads TGTGCCAGTAAGGGGGGACTAGCGGGGGGCAGGGACGAGCAGTACTTC.

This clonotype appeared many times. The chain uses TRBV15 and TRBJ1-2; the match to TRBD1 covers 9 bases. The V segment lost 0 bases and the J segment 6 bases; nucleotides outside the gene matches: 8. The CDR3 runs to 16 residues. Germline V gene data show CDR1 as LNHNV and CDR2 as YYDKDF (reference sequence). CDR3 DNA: TGTGCCACCAGCAGAGATAACAGGGGGCGCGTTCATGGCTACACCTTC. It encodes CATSRDNRGRVHGYTF.

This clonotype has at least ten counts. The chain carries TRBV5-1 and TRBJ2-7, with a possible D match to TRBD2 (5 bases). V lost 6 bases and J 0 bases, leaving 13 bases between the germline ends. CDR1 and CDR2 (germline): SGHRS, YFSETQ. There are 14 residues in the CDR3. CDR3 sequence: CASTPLGSSYEQYF. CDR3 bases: TGCGCCAGCACCCCCTTAGGGAGCTCCTACGAGCAGTACTTC.

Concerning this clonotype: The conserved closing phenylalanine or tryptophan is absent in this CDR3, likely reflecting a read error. The CDR3: CASSLNRYGYTV. The CDR3 bases are TGTGCCAGCAGTTTAAACCGCTATGGCTACACCGTC. The chain carries TRBV12-3 or TRBV12-4 and TRBJ1-2, with no clear D. Trimming removed 2 bases from V and 4 bases from J, with 5 bases in between. The CDR3 runs to 12 residues.

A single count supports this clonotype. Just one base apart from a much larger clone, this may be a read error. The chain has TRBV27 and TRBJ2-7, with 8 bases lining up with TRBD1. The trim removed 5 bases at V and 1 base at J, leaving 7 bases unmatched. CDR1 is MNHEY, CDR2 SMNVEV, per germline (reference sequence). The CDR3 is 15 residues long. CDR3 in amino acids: CASSVKTGASYEQYF. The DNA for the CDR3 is TGTGCCAGCAGTGTAAAGACAGGGGCGTCCTACGAGCAGTACTTC.

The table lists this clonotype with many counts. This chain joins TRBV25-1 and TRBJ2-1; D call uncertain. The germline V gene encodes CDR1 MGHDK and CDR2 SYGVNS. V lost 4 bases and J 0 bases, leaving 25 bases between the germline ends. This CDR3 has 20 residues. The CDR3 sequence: CASSGLTWEGLYRSYNEQFF. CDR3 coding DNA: TGTGCCAGCAGTGGCCTGACTTGGGAAGGGTTATATCGCTCCTACAATGAGCAGTTCTTC.

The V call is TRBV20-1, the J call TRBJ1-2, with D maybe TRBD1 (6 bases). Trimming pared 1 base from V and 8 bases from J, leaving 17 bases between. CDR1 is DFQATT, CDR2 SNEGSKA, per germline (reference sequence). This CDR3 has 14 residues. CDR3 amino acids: CSARVSGARRGYTF. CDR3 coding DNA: TGCAGTGCTAGAGTCTCGGGGGCGCGGAGGGGCTACACCTTC.

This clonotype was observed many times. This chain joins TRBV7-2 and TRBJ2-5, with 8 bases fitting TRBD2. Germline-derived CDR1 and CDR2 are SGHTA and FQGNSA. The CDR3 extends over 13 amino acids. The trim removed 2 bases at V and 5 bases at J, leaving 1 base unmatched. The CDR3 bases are TGTGCCAGCAGCTTATCTAGCGGGGAGACCCAGTACTTC. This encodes CASSLSSGETQYF.

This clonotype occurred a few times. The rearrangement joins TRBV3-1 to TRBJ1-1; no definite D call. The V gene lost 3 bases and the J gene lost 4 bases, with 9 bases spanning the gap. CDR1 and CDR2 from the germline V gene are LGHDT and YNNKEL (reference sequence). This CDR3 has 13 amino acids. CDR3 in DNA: TGTGCCAGCAGCCACAAGGGCGGCACTGAAGCTTTCTTT. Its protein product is CASSHKGGTEAFF.

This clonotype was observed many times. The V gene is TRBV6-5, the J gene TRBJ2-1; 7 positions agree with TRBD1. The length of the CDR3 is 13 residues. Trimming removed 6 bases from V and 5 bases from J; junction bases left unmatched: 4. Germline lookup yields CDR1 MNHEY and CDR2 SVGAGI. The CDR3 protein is CASSLTGHNEQFF. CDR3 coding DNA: TGTGCCAGCAGCCTGACAGGGCACAATGAGCAGTTCTTC.

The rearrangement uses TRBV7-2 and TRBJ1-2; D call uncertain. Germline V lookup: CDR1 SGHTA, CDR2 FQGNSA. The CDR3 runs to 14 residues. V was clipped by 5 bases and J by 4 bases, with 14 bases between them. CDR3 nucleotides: TGTGCCAGCAGCCGAGCCCTAGAGGGCTATGGCTACACCTTC. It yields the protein CASSRALEGYGYTF.

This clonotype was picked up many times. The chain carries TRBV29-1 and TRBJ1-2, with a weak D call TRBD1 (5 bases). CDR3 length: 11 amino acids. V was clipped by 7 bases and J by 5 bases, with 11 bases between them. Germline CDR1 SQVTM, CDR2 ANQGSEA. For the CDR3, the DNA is TGCAGCGGAACCGACAGATATGGCTACACCTTC. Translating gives CSGTDRYGYTF.

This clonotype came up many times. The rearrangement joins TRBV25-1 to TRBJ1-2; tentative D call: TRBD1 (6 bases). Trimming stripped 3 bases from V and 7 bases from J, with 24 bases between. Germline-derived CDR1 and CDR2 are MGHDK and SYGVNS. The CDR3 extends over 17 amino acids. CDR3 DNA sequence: TGTGCCAGCAGTGACCATAGAGGGGGACGAGGGTCGGGTGGCTACACCTTC. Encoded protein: CASSDHRGGRGSGGYTF.

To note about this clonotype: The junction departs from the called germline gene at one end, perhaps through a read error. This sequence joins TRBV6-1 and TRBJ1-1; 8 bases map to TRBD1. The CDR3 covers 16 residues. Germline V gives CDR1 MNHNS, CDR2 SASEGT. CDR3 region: CANSEQDRALNTEAFF. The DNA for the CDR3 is TGTGCCAACAGTGAACAGGACAGGGCGTTGAACACTGAAGCTTTCTTT.

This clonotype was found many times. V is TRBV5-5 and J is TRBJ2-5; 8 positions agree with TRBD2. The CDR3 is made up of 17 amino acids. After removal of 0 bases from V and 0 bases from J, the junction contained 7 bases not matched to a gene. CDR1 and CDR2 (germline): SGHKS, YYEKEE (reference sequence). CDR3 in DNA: TGTGCCAGCAGCTTGGCCGGGGCGGGGGGACACCAAGAGACCCAGTACTTC. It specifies CASSLAGAGGHQETQYF.

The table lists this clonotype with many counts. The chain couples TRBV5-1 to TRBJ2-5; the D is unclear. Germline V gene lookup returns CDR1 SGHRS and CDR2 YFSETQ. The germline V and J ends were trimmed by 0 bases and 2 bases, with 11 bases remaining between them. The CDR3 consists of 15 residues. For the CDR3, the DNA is TGCGCCAGCAGCTTGGCCGTGGCTAATCAAGAGACCCAGTACTTC. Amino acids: CASSLAVANQETQYF. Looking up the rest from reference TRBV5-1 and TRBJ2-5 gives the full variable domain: KAGVTQTPRYLIKTRGQQVTLSCSPISGHRSVSWYQQTPGQGLQFLFEYFSETQRNKGNFPGRFSGRQFSNSRSEMNVSTLELGDSALYLCASSLAVANQETQYFGPGTRLLVL.